This passage covers 20 T cell receptor beta chains from one sample sequenced in a study of cytomegalovirus exposure and HLA in healthy donors. Repertoires were generated with immunoSEQ multiplex PCR, while TCRdb's copy carries only in-frame clones and drops some. This table holds approximately 180,000 clones, more than 75% found once. The sequenced sample was PBMCs. These receptors originate from a man aged 18-30 years in good health and CMV-seropositive.

The rearrangement joins TRBV5-4 to TRBJ1-1; 7 bases are shared with TRBD1. Unmatched junction bases numbered 1, after V lost 0 bases and J lost 5 bases. The CDR3 has 13 amino acids. Germline V CDR1 and CDR2: SGHNT, YYREEE (reference sequence). As DNA, the CDR3 is TGTGCCAGCAGCTTGGACAGGGGAACTGAAGCTTTCTTT. Its translation is CASSLDRGTEAFF.

The CDR3 is CASSLRPGTGRRMNTEAFF. The CDR3, as DNA: TGCGCCAGCAGCCTACGCCCGGGGACAGGGCGCCGTATGAACACTGAAGCTTTCTTT. V usage is TRBV5-1 and J usage is TRBJ1-1, with 9 bases matching TRBD1. Germline V gene data show CDR1 as SGHRS and CDR2 as YFSETQ. This CDR3 is built from 19 residues. V was pared by 4 bases and J by 0 bases, with 16 bases of the junction left unmatched.

This clone was recorded only once. The CDR3 nucleotides are TGTGCCAGCGGAAGCCTCTACGAGCAGTACTTC. Its translation is CASGSLYEQYF. The chain uses TRBV10-3 and TRBJ2-7; D is uncertain. The V end lost 10 bases, the J end lost 3 bases, and 10 bases lay between the germline ends. The germline V gene has CDR1 ENHRY and CDR2 SYGVKD. The length of the CDR3 is 11 residues.

The chain is built from TRBV27 and TRBJ2-3; the D is unclear. V was pared by 0 bases and J by 6 bases, with 7 bases between. Germline lookup yields CDR1 MNHEY and CDR2 SMNVEV (reference sequence). CDR3 length: 13 amino acids. CDR3 loop: CASSLSEWDTQYF. CDR3 nucleotides: TGTGCCAGCAGTTTATCCGAGTGGGATACGCAGTATTTT.

This clone was recorded once. The chain carries TRBV20-1 and TRBJ1-1; 8 bases match TRBD1. Germline assignment: CDR1 DFQATT and CDR2 SNEGSKA (reference sequence). The CDR3 consists of 11 residues. The V gene end was trimmed by 8 bases and the J gene end by 5 bases; junction bases not matched to a gene: 4. The DNA of the CDR3 is TGCAGTAGCAGGGGGCTGACTGAAGCTTTCTTT. Amino acid sequence: CSSRGLTEAFF.

The chain is built from TRBV7-2 and TRBJ2-7; TRBD2 matches at 7 bases. The J segment lost 12 bases and the V segment lost 1 base, leaving 6 bases of the junction unmatched. Per germline, CDR1 SGHTA and CDR2 FQGNSA. This CDR3 has 12 amino acids. Here the CDR3 DNA reads TGTGCCAGCAGCTTAGGATCGGGAGGAACGTACTTC. Encoded protein: CASSLGSGGTYF.

This clone occurred a few times. The V gene is TRBV30, the J gene TRBJ2-2, with TRBD2 identical over 10 bases. With 7 bases clipped from V and 6 bases from J, the junction kept 8 bases outside the gene matches. Germline CDR1 is GTSNPN and CDR2 is SVGIG (reference sequence). This CDR3 spans 14 amino acids. The chain's CDR3 is CASQRGGESGELFF. Here the CDR3 DNA reads TGTGCCTCCCAGCGGGGGGGCGAGTCCGGGGAGCTGTTTTTT.

This CDR3 is CASRGGGYTF. The CDR3, as DNA: TGTGCCAGTAGAGGAGGGGGCTACACCTTC. The J gene is TRBJ1-2, the V gene TRBV19, with D unresolved. Trimming took 6 bases from V and 8 from J, leaving 7 bases between them. The CDR3 is 10 amino acids. Per the germline V gene, CDR1 is LNHDA and CDR2 is SQIVND (reference sequence).

The V call is TRBV27, the J call TRBJ1-5; TRBD1 matches 7 bases. This CDR3 contains 15 residues. Germline-derived CDR1 and CDR2 are MNHEY and SMNVEV (reference sequence). V trimming: 4 bases; J trimming: 4 bases; junction bases outside the gene matches: 7. The DNA for the CDR3 is TGTGCCAGCAGTTCGACAGGGCTTGGAAATCAGCCCCAGCATTTT. Amino acids: CASSSTGLGNQPQHF.

V usage is TRBV7-8 and J usage is TRBJ1-5, with D possibly matching TRBD1 (5 bases). The V gene's germline CDR1 is SGHVS and CDR2 FQNEAQ. Trimming pared 4 bases from V and 5 bases from J, leaving 9 bases between. This CDR3 has 13 amino acids. CDR3 sequence (DNA): TGTGCCAGCAGCTCTGGGGCCGATCAGCCCCAGCATTTT. Its translation is CASSSGADQPQHF.

The V call is TRBV15, the J call TRBJ1-2, with D unclear. This CDR3 is built from 12 residues. V lost 4 bases to trimming and J lost 4 bases, with 7 bases between them. Germline V CDR1 and CDR2: LNHNV, YYDKDF (reference sequence). The CDR3 bases are TGTGCCACCAGCACGGACTCCTATGGCTACACCTTC. It translates to CATSTDSYGYTF.

The chain combines TRBV19 with TRBJ2-6; D remains ambiguous. The CDR3 totals 13 residues. Germline CDR1 LNHDA, CDR2 SQIVND (reference sequence). The V end was cut by 3 bases, the J end by 2 bases, with 2 bases between. CDR3 sequence (DNA): TGTGCCAGTAGTATTACTGGGGCCAACGTCCTGACTTTC. Translation gives CASSITGANVLTF.

This clone showed up many times. V usage is TRBV25-1 and J usage is TRBJ1-3, with D uncertain. Germline V gene data show CDR1 as MGHDK and CDR2 as SYGVNS. This CDR3 has 16 amino acids. Deletions cut 3 bases from V and 0 bases from J, with 12 bases between. CDR3 nucleotides: TGTGCCAGCAGTGACCTGACATTCCACTCTGGAAACACCATATATTTT. Translated, it gives CASSDLTFHSGNTIYF.

This clone has only one observation. This rearrangement joins TRBV6-1 to TRBJ2-1, with 9 bases matching TRBD2. Germline CDR1 and CDR2: MNHNS and SASEGT. The CDR3 has 14 residues. V was clipped by 7 bases and J by 7 bases; unmatched bases: 8. CDR3 DNA: TGTGCCAGCACCATAGCGGGAGTTGTAAATGAGCAGTTCTTC. As protein: CASTIAGVVNEQFF.

This sequence joins TRBV7-2 and TRBJ1-2, with D uncertain. The CDR3 runs 12 residues. The V gene's germline CDR1 is SGHTA and CDR2 FQGNSA. V shed 3 bases and J shed 7 bases, with 9 bases lying between them. The CDR3 coding sequence is TGTGCCAGCAGCTTTCAGGTTCCTGGCTACACCTTC. Protein sequence: CASSFQVPGYTF.

The chain carries TRBV19 and TRBJ2-5; 7 nucleotides match TRBD1. CDR1 LNHDA and CDR2 SQIVND come from the germline V gene (reference sequence). The CDR3 has 15 residues. Trimming cost V 0 bases and J 5 bases; bases outside gene matches: 6. CDR3 bases: TGTGCCAGTAGTATAGATGCACAGGGGTGGGAGACCCAGTACTTC. It yields the protein CASSIDAQGWETQYF.

The V and J genes are TRBV9 and TRBJ2-5; D is perhaps TRBD1 (5 bases). The V gene's germline CDR1 is SGDLS and CDR2 YYNGEE. Deletions cut 0 bases from V and 3 bases from J, with 12 bases between. This CDR3 is 15 amino acids long. The CDR3: CASSVAGFNKETQYF. CDR3 DNA: TGTGCCAGCAGCGTAGCAGGGTTCAACAAAGAGACCCAGTACTTC. Full variable domain (rest looked up from reference TRBV9 and TRBJ2-5): DSGVTQTPKHLITATGQRVTLRCSPRSGDLSVYWYQQSLDQGLQFLIQYYNGEERAKGNILERFSAQQFPDLHSELNLSSLELGDSALYFCASSVAGFNKETQYFGPGTRLLVL.

The V gene is TRBV27, the J gene TRBJ2-7; D is perhaps TRBD1 (6 bases). CDR1 MNHEY and CDR2 SMNVEV come from the germline V gene (reference sequence). Deletions cut 2 bases from V and 4 bases from J, with 12 bases between. The CDR3 runs to 14 residues. CDR3 amino acids: CASSLKGQGYEQYF. DNA for the CDR3: TGTGCCAGCAGTTTAAAGGGACAAGGGTACGAGCAGTACTTC.

V is TRBV4-1 and J is TRBJ2-5, with D tentatively TRBD2 (6 bases). The CDR3 is 18 residues long. Germline V CDR1 and CDR2: MGHRA, YSYEKL. Trimming removed 4 bases at V and 4 bases at J, with 25 bases between. CDR3 amino acids: CASSPLGIGSGLLETQYF. The CDR3 DNA is TGCGCCAGCAGCCCCCTTGGGATTGGTAGCGGTCTTTTAGAGACCCAGTACTTC.

This chain uses TRBV29-1 with TRBJ2-1; 9 nucleotides align to TRBD1. Per germline, CDR1 SQVTM and CDR2 ANQGSEA. The CDR3 contains 14 residues. After removal of 7 bases from V and 6 bases from J, the junction contained 10 bases not matched to a gene. CDR3 coding DNA: TGCAGCGGAAAGAAGGGACAGGGTTTCAATGAGCAGTTCTTC. Translated, it gives CSGKKGQGFNEQFF.